This TCR beta chain was observed in a study of sequential checkpoint blockade in melanoma. Here immunoSEQ multiplex PCR was the method, and the copy in TCRdb shows in-frame clones only, minus some. Here the sample spans fewer than 20,000 clones, about 86% being singletons. Stated treatment: randomized to nivolumab then ipilimumab (arm A) or the reverse (arm B). DNA-damaging chemotherapy had not been given to any patient beforehand. Germline values: CDR1 SEHNR, CDR2 FQNEAQ (reference sequence). V was pared by 6 bases and J by 4 bases, with 13 bases between. The CDR3 is 14 residues long. The input for sequencing was CD8+ T cells sorted from blood (inferred from file names), taken from a patient given nivolumab and ipilimumab in sequence. This chain links TRBV7-9 with TRBJ2-1, with D perhaps TRBD2 (6 bases). The receptor comes from a human donor with melanoma. The CDR3 nucleotides read TGTGCCAGCAGTTTCCCGGAGGGTTACAATGAGCAGTTCTTC. Protein sequence: CASSFPEGYNEQFF.